The 7 T cell receptor beta chains reported below all come from one sample, sequenced in a study of blood T cell repertoires in COVID-19. Sequencing was performed with immunoSEQ multiplex PCR; in TCRdb, only in-frame clones are kept and a portion is missing. The profile shows approximately 170,000 clones, around 86% of them singletons. Sequencing was done on a sample of peripheral blood. These receptors all stem from a woman at least 80 years old with COVID-19, enrolled during active disease.

The V and J genes are TRBV7-8 and TRBJ2-7; TRBD2 aligns across 9 bases. CDR3 length equals 15 residues. The ends lost 3 bases at V and 6 bases at J; junction bases unmatched: 9. Germline CDR1 SGHVS, CDR2 FQNEAQ. DNA for the CDR3: TGTGCCAGCAGCTTGTACGGCGGGAGGGCTCGCGAGCAGTACTTC. It translates to CASSLYGGRAREQYF.

CDR3 nucleotides: TGTGCCAGCAGTTACTCGGGACAGGGTTATGAAAAACTGTTTTTT. This translates into CASSYSGQGYEKLFF. The chain has TRBV6-5 and TRBJ1-4; 9 positions match TRBD1. The CDR3 has 15 residues. Germline V CDR1 and CDR2: MNHEY, SVGAGI. V lost 0 bases, J lost 6 bases, and 2 bases stayed unmatched.

The chain couples TRBV29-1 to TRBJ2-1; 8 nucleotides match TRBD1. V trimming: 6 bases; J trimming: 4 bases; junction bases outside the gene matches: 20. Germline V gene data show CDR1 as SQVTM and CDR2 as ANQGSEA. The CDR3 sequence is 18 residues long. The CDR3 DNA is TGCAGCGTCGCGGGCCACCCGCGGCAGGGGGCTAGGTACAATGAGCAGTTCTTC. Its protein is CSVAGHPRQGARYNEQFF.

This chain connects TRBV11-2 to TRBJ1-5; D unclear. Germline V gives CDR1 SGHAT, CDR2 FQNNGV. The CDR3 extends over 15 amino acids. Trimming took off 5 bases at V and 6 bases at J, with 17 bases between the two ends. CDR3 sequence: CASSQSGKSGQPQHF. CDR3 nucleotides: TGTGCCAGCAGCCAGTCCGGGAAATCGGGTCAGCCCCAGCATTTT.

The gene calls are TRBV28 and TRBJ1-3; TRBD1 agrees at 7 bases. The CDR3 sequence is 16 residues long. V was clipped by 3 bases and J by 1 base; unmatched bases: 6. CDR1 and CDR2 from the germline V gene are MDHEN and SYDVKM. CDR3 nucleotides: TGTGCCAGCAGTTTTCGACAGGGACAATCTGGAAACACCATATATTTT. Its translation is CASSFRQGQSGNTIYF.

The chain joins TRBV6-5 to TRBJ1-1; 7 bases agree with TRBD1. This CDR3 is 14 amino acids long. V was pared by 6 bases and J by 5 bases, with 9 bases of the junction left unmatched. The germline V gene has CDR1 MNHEY and CDR2 SVGAGI. The CDR3 reads CASSQDRSGTEAFF. The CDR3 DNA follows: TGTGCCAGCAGCCAGGACAGGTCGGGGACTGAAGCTTTCTTT.

The rearrangement uses TRBV19 and TRBJ2-3; D might be TRBD2 (6 bases). Germline V gene sequence: CDR1 LNHDA, CDR2 SQIVND (reference sequence). Trimming shortened V by 3 bases and J by 0 bases, and 10 bases separated the two germline ends. CDR3 length: 15 residues. CDR3 coding DNA: TGTGCCAGTAGTATCCGGGGAGGCAGCACAGATACGCAGTATTTT. It codes for CASSIRGGSTDTQYF.